What follows are 9 T cell receptor beta chains derived from one specimen sequenced in a study of T cell repertoires in cytomegalovirus infection. TCRdb processed the reads anew with MiXCR; each CDR3 protein has one entry. The sample contains around 490,000 distinct CDR3 sequences, about 26% of which appear only once. Input material: PBMCs. These receptor sequences come from a human donor in good health (CMV status not recorded). Some clones in this sample may be carry-over from other donors' samples.

This chain uses TRBV7-9 with TRBJ2-1; 10 bases are a match to TRBD2. With 10 bases clipped from V and 3 bases from J, the junction kept 6 bases outside the gene matches. From germline, CDR1 is SEHNR and CDR2 FQNEAQ (reference sequence). The CDR3 contains 14 residues. The CDR3 DNA reads as TGTGCCACCCCTTCTAGCGGGAGCTACAATGAGCAGTTCTTC. It is translated as CATPSSGSYNEQFF.

The chain employs TRBV5-4 and TRBJ1-1, with a weak D call TRBD1 (6 bases). The CDR3 runs 17 residues. Germline CDR1 reads SGHNT; CDR2 reads YYREEE (reference sequence). V lost 5 bases, J lost 1 base, and 21 bases lay in between. CDR3 DNA sequence: TGTGCCAGCAGACCAACAGGGTTGGCTTTTGAGAACACTGAAGCTTTCTTT. The encoded protein is CASRPTGLAFENTEAFF.

The chain recombines TRBV11-3 with TRBJ2-4, with 10 bases lining up with TRBD2. The CDR3 is 15 amino acids. V was pared by 4 bases and J by 4 bases, with 4 bases of the junction left unmatched. Per germline, CDR1 SGHNT and CDR2 YENEEA. CDR3 sequence: CASSSSTSGKNIQYF. DNA for the CDR3: TGTGCCAGCAGCTCGTCGACTAGCGGGAAAAACATTCAGTACTTC.

This rearrangement joins TRBV6-2 or TRBV6-3 to TRBJ1-5, with D tentatively TRBD1 (6 bases). Trimming stripped 8 bases from V and 4 bases from J, with 12 bases between. This CDR3 has 13 amino acids. Looked up from germline, CDR1 is MNHEY and CDR2 is SVGEGT. The CDR3: CASGNRENQPQHF. The CDR3 DNA follows: TGTGCCAGCGGAAACAGGGAAAATCAGCCCCAGCATTTT.

This clonotype was seen repeatedly, ten times or more. The chain carries TRBV27 and TRBJ2-1, with TRBD1 identical over 7 bases. V lost 5 bases and J lost 3; bases outside the gene matches: 7. From germline, CDR1 is MNHEY and CDR2 SMNVEV (reference sequence). The CDR3 totals 15 residues. The CDR3 DNA sequence: TGTGCCAGCAGTCTAGGGACAGTTCGCTACAATGAGCAGTTCTTC. Encoded protein: CASSLGTVRYNEQFF.

This clonotype was seen a few times. The chain joins TRBV7-2 to TRBJ2-2; TRBD1 aligns across 9 bases. With V trimmed by 5 bases and J by 6 bases, 7 bases remained unmatched. Germline CDR1 is SGHTA and CDR2 is FQGNSA. CDR3 length: 15 residues. The CDR3 region is CASSPQRTGAGELFF. The CDR3 nucleotides are TGTGCCAGCAGCCCCCAGAGGACAGGGGCCGGGGAGCTGTTTTTT.

The V call is TRBV18, the J call TRBJ1-5; 8 positions match TRBD1. With V trimmed by 1 base and J by 5 bases, 7 bases remained unmatched. The length of the CDR3 is 16 residues. CDR1 KGHSH and CDR2 LQKENI come from the germline V gene. DNA of the CDR3: TGTGCCAGCTCACCACGGAGGCAGGGGGCTGATCAGCCCCAGCATTTT. Protein sequence: CASSPRRQGADQPQHF. Together with reference TRBV18 and TRBJ1-5, the CDR3 gives the full variable domain: NAGVMQNPRHLVRRRGQEARLRCSPMKGHSHVYWYRQLPEEGLKFMVYLQKENIIDESGMPKERFSAEFPKEGPSILRIQQVVRGDSAAYFCASSPRRQGADQPQHFGDGTRLSIL.

The chain employs TRBV6-1 and TRBJ2-3; 9 nucleotides match TRBD1. J lost 6 bases, V lost 1 base, and 8 bases had no gene match. Germline-derived CDR1 and CDR2 are MNHNS and SASEGT. The CDR3 extends over 16 amino acids. The CDR3 sequence: CASSEGGDRALDTQYF. Here the CDR3 DNA reads TGTGCCAGCAGTGAAGGGGGGGACAGGGCCCTCGATACGCAGTATTTT.

The chain joins TRBV7-2 to TRBJ2-5; 10 bases agree with TRBD2. This CDR3 region has 16 residues. The V segment lost 5 bases and the J segment 5 bases; nucleotides outside the gene matches: 11. Germline V gives CDR1 SGHTA, CDR2 FQGNSA. The CDR3, as DNA: TGTGCCAGCAGCCCCCAGGCAGCGGGAGGGCCGGAGACCCAGTACTTC. Translation: CASSPQAAGGPETQYF.